This record covers a single T cell receptor beta chain. The source of the sample is a study of blood T cell repertoires in COVID-19. The germline gives CDR1 MNHEY, CDR2 SMNVEV (reference sequence). Trimming took off 3 bases at V and 2 bases at J, with 11 bases between the two ends. The CDR3 covers 14 residues. Assay used: immunoSEQ multiplex PCR; TCRdb lists only in-frame clones, some missing. Among fewer than 150,000 clones, approximately 87% were seen once, and the ten largest hold roughly 4%. The chain couples TRBV27 to TRBJ2-7; weak D call: TRBD1 (6 bases). This clonotype was sampled from a woman in her forties with acute or convalescent COVID-19. Sequences were obtained from peripheral blood. In DNA, the CDR3 is TGTGCCAGCAGTTTTGGACAGAGTGCCTACGAGCAGTACTTC. Translation gives CASSFGQSAYEQYF.